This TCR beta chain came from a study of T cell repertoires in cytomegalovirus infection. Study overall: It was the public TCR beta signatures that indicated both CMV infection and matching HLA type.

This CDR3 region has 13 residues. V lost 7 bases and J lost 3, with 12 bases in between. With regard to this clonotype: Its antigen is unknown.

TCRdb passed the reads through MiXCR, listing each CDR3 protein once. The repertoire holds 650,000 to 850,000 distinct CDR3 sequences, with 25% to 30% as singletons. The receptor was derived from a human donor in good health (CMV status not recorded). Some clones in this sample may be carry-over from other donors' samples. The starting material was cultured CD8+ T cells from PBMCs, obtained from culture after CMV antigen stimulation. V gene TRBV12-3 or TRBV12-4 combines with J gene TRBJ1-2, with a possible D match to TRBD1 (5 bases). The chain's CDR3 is CASNFAGDYGYTF. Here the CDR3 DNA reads TGTGCCAGCAACTTCGCGGGGGACTATGGCTACACCTTC.